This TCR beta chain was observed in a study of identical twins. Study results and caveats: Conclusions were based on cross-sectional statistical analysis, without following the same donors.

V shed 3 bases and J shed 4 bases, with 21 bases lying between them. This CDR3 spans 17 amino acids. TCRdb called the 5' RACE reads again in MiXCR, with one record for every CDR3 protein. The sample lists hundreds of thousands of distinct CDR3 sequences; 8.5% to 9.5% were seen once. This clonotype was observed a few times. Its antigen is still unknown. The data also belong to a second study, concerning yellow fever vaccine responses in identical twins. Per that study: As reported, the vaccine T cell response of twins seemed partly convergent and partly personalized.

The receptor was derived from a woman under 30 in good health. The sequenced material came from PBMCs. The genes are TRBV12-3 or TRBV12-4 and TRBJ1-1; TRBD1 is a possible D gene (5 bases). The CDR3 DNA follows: TGTGCCAGCAGTTTGAATCTTGGAGGCAGTAGGGGCACTGAAGCTTTCTTT. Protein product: CASSLNLGGSRGTEAFF.